The subject of this entry is one T cell receptor beta chain. Its specific antigen is unknown. Base quality data are lacking; no much larger clone is found one base away. The data were taken from a study of post-analysis software for immune sequencing data (dated by TCRdb to the mid-2010s). The study in broad terms: Relapsing-remitting, secondary progressive and progressive-relapsing multiple sclerosis were recorded as disease courses, and subtype annotation was lacking for some patients. The patient repertoires were compared against 11 previously published healthy control repertoires obtained from donors aged roughly 6 to 28 years. A subset of samples was prepared in parallel using single-end sample barcoding, then pooled and co-amplified after Illumina adapter ligation.

The germline ends are 16 bases apart after V is trimmed by 2 bases and J by 7 bases. The CDR3 goes from the cysteine to the phenylalanine over 15 residues. Only the CDR3 DNA is retained, 45 bases long and in frame from the first base. The germline V gene provides CDR1 SGHRS and CDR2 YFSETQ. TCR beta repertoires were profiled from peripheral blood of 10 to 15 young patients with multiple sclerosis to demonstrate the VDJtools post-analysis software. Multiple sclerosis patients were children and adolescents aged about 6 to 16 years. The library was made by PCR. Sequencing instrument: Illumina HiSeq 2500. Unique molecular identifiers were incorporated into TCR beta cDNA libraries to reduce PCR and sequencing biases. Approximately 500,000 cDNA molecules were obtained for every 1 to 10 million input T cells, so each molecule roughly corresponded to one T cell. Patient libraries were prepared and sequenced with the same protocol used for the earlier healthy control dataset. Within a given batch, samples were prepared together, multiplexed and sequenced on the same HiSeq lane. For the original study's pipeline: Raw barcoded reads were processed with MIGEC, discarding single-read molecular identifier groups before consensus assembly and CDR3 extraction. VDJtools was used for post-analysis of the clonotype tables, with diversity normalized by down-sampling every dataset to the smallest sample size. To correct batch-related cross-sample contamination, repertoire overlap clustering matched CDR3 amino acid sequences but not nucleotide sequences. The public sequencing data were trimmed at Q25 with fastp and processed into clonotypes with MiXCR by TCRdb, which kept only in-frame beta chains. Every CDR3 protein is listed once, alongside the most common genes and DNA of its rows. Clone size and V and J calls follow TCRdb, not the original study. The sample table shows hundreds of thousands of distinct CDR3 sequences, and over 45% are seen once. 11% of the sample rests with the top ten.

General conclusions and limits of the study: Several TRBV segments, including TRBV5-6, TRBV5-1 and TRBV20-1, were significantly more frequent in patients than controls. Strong co-clustering of samples prepared in the same batch was shown by direct clustering with F measure, prompting a batch-effect correction. The control group was slightly older than the multiple sclerosis patient group. Significantly lower normalized Chao1 diversity was found in multiple sclerosis patients than in controls, suggesting substantial peripheral T-cell clonal expansion.

The rearranged chain carries TRBV5-1 and TRBJ2-1, and TRBD2 may be the D gene, going by 7 matching bases. The sequenced sample consisted of blood. This receptor was identified in a girl aged 2 to 10 with multiple sclerosis. CDR3 sequence: CASSFTTGGQNEQFF. The bases read TGCGCCAGCAGCTTTACTACCGGGGGGCAGAATGAGCAGTTCTTC.